This T cell receptor beta chain appears in the sequencing data of a study of somatic mutations in cytotoxic T cells in rheumatoid arthritis. Study details: Certain V beta antibody-stained T-cell populations, V beta1+ cells sequenced for TCRB among them, were flow-sorted to nearly 100% purity. The study's findings and limits: Adjustment for multiple comparisons was not applied to the slight TRBV07 underrepresentation observed in rheumatoid arthritis patients.

With respect to this clone: Its antigen is unknown.

The repertoire was sequenced with immunoSEQ multiplex PCR; TCRdb's copy has only in-frame clones and lacks some. The data show about 7,400 clones, around 87% seen once. The V end was cut by 4 bases, the J end by 1 base, with 11 bases between. The CDR3 has 15 amino acids. Germline CDR1 SEHNR, CDR2 FQNEAQ (reference sequence). Sequences were obtained from CD8+ T cells sorted from blood. The chain is built from TRBV7-9 and TRBJ1-3; unclear D gene. The TCR comes from a woman aged 70-85 years with rheumatoid arthritis. The CDR3 here is CASSSPTVSGNTIYF. The CDR3 DNA follows: TGTGCCAGCAGCTCTCCTACCGTTTCTGGAAACACCATATATTTT.